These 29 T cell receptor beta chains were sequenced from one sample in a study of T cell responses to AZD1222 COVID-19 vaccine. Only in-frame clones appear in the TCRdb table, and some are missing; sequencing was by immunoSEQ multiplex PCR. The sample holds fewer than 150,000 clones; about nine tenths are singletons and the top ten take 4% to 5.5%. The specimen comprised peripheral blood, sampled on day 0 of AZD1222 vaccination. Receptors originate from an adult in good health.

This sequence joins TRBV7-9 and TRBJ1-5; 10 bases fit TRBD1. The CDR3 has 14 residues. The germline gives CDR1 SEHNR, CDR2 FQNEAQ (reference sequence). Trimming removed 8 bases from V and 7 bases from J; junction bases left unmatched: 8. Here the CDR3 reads CASAGEDRGQPQHF. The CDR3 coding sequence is TGTGCCAGCGCTGGTGAGGACAGGGGGCAGCCCCAGCATTTT. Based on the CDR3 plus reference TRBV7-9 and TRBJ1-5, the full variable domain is DTGVSQNPRHKITKRGQNVTFRCDPISEHNRLYWYRQTLGQGPEFLTYFQNEAQLEKSRLLSDRFSAERPKGSFSTLEIQRTEQGDSAMYLCASAGEDRGQPQHFGDGTRLSIL.

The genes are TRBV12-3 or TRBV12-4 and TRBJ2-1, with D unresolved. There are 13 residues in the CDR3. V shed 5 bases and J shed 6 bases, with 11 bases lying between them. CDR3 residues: CASSPSHGNEQFF. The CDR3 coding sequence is TGTGCCAGCAGTCCTAGTCACGGCAATGAGCAGTTCTTC.

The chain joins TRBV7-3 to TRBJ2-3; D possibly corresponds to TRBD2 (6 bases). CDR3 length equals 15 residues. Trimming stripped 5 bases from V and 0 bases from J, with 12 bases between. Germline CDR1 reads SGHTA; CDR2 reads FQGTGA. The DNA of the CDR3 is TGTGCCAGCAGCCGGGACTTATCTAGCACAGATACGCAGTATTTT. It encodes CASSRDLSSTDTQYF.

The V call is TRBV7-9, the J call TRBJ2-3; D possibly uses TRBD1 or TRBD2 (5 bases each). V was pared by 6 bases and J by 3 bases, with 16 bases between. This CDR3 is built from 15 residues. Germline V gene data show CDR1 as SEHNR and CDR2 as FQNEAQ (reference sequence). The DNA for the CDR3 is TGTGCCAGCAGAAAGGCAGGTGGGGGAACAGATACGCAGTATTTT. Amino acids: CASRKAGGGTDTQYF.

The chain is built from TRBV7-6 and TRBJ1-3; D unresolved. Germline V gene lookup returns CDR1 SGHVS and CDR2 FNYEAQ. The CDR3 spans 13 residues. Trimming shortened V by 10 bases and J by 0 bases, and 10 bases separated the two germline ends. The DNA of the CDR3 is TGTGCCACCCCTCCCCACTCTGGAAACACCATATATTTT. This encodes CATPPHSGNTIYF.

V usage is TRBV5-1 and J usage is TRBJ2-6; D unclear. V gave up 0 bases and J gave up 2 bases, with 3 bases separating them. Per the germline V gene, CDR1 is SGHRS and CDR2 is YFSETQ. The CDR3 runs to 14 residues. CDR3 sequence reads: CASSLDTGANVLTF. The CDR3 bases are TGCGCCAGCAGCTTGGACACTGGGGCCAACGTCCTGACTTTC.

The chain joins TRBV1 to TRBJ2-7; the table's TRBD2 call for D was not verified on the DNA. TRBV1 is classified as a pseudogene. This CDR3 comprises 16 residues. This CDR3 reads CTSSSPSGGTTYEQYF. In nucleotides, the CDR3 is TGCACCAGCAGCTCCCCTAGCGGGGGGACAACCTACGAGCAGTACTTC.

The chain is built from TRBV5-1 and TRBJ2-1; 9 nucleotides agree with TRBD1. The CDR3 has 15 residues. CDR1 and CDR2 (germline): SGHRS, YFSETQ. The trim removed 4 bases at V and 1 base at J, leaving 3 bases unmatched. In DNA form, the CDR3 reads TGCGCCAGCAGCGGGGGGACAGGGTCCTACAATGAGCAGTTCTTC. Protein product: CASSGGTGSYNEQFF.

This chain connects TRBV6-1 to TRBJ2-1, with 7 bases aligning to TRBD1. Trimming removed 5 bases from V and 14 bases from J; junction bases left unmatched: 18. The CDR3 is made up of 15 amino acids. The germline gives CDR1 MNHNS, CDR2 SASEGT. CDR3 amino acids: CASSTGTETSPQEFF. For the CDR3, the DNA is TGTGCCAGCAGTACCGGGACAGAAACATCCCCCCAAGAGTTCTTC.

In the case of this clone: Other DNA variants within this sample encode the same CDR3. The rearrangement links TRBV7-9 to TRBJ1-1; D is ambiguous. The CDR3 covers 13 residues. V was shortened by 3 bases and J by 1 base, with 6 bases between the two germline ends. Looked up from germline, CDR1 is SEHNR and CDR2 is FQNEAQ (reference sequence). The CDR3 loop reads CASSFSGNTEAFF. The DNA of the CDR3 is TGTGCCAGCAGCTTTTCAGGGAACACTGAAGCTTTCTTT.

The CDR3 bases are TGTGCCAGCAGTTTAGGAGGGGGACCCTGGGAGCAGTACTTC. Protein sequence: CASSLGGGPWEQYF. This chain connects TRBV28 to TRBJ2-7, with D perhaps matching TRBD1 or TRBD2 (6 bases each). Trimming cost V 2 bases and J 7 bases, with 15 bases left between them. This CDR3 is built from 14 residues. CDR1 is MDHEN, CDR2 SYDVKM, per germline.

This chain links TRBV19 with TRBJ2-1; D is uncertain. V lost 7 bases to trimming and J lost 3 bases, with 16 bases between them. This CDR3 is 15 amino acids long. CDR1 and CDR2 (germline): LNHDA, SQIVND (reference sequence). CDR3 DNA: TGTGCCAGTACCCCGACTGTATATAACTACAATGAGCAGTTCTTC. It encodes CASTPTVYNYNEQFF.

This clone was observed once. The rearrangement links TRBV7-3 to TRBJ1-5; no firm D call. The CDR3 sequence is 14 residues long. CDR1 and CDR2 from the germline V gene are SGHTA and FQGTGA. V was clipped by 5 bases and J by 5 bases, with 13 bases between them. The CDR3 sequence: CASSPRRTYQPQHF. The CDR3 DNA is TGTGCCAGCAGCCCGAGACGGACTTATCAGCCCCAGCATTTT.

The CDR3 sequence: CASSLTSGGSYNEQFF. The CDR3 DNA follows: TGTGCCAGCAGCTTAACTTCGGGGGGTTCCTACAATGAGCAGTTCTTC. V and J are TRBV7-3 and TRBJ2-1; 7 bases align to TRBD2. Per germline, CDR1 SGHTA and CDR2 FQGTGA. V shed 0 bases, J shed 1 base, and the junction held 3 bases outside the gene matches. The length of the CDR3 is 16 residues.

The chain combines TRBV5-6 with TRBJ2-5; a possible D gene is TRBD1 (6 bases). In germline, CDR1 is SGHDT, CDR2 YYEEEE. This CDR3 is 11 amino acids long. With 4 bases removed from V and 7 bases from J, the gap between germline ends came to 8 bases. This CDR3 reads CASSLQGTQYF. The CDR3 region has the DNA TGTGCCAGCAGCCTACAGGGGACCCAGTACTTC. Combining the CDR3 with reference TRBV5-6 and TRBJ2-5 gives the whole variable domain DAGVTQSPTHLIKTRGQQVTLRCSPKSGHDTVSWYQQALGQGPQFIFQYYEEEERQRGNFPDRFSGHQFPNYSSELNVNALLLGDSALYLCASSLQGTQYFGPGTRLLVL.

The DNA of the CDR3 is TGTGCCAGCAGTCAATCCTCGGACAGCAATCAGCCCCAGCATTTT. Translation: CASSQSSDSNQPQHF. The chain carries TRBV2 and TRBJ1-5; D is uncertain. Germline-derived CDR1 and CDR2 are SNHLY and FYNNEI. This CDR3 is built from 15 residues. The V and J ends lost 5 bases and 1 base respectively, with 12 bases between them. Drawing the rest from reference TRBV2 and TRBJ1-5, the complete variable domain is EPEVTQTPSHQVTQMGQEVILRCVPISNHLYFYWYRQILGQKVEFLVSFYNNEISEKSEIFDDQFSVERPDGSNFTLKIRSTKLEDSAMYFCASSQSSDSNQPQHFGDGTRLSIL.

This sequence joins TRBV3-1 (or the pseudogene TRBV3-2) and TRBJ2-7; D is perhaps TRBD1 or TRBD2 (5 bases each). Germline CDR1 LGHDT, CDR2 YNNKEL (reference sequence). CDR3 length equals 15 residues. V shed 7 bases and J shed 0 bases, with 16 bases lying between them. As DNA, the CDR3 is TGTGCCAGCACCCCAGGGTCGGGGCCCTCCTACGAGCAGTACTTC. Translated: CASTPGSGPSYEQYF.

The CDR3 here is CASTPGVSQPQHF. Here the CDR3 DNA reads TGTGCCAGCACCCCAGGGGTTTCTCAGCCCCAGCATTTT. This chain links TRBV28 with TRBJ1-5, with D possibly being TRBD1 (6 bases). The V and J ends lost 7 bases and 6 bases respectively, with 13 bases between them. There are 13 residues in the CDR3. Germline V gives CDR1 MDHEN, CDR2 SYDVKM.

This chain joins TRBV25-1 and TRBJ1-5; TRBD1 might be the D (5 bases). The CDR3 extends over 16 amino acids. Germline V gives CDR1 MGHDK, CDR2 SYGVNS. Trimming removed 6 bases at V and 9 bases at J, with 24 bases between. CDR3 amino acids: CASSPRDRDGPVPQHF. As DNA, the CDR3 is TGTGCCAGCAGCCCGCGGGACCGAGACGGGCCAGTGCCCCAGCATTTT.

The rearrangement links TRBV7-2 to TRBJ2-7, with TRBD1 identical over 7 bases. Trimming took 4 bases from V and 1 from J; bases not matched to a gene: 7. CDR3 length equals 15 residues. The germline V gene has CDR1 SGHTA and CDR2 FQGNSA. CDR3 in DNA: TGTGCCAGCAGCTCCAGGACAGGAAGATCCTACGAGCAGTACTTC. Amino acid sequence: CASSSRTGRSYEQYF.

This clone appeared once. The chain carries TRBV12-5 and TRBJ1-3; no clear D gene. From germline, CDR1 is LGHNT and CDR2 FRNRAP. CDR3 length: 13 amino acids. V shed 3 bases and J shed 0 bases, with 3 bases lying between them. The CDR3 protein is CASGLSSGNTIYF. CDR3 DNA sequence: TGTGCTAGTGGTTTAAGCTCTGGAAACACCATATATTTT.

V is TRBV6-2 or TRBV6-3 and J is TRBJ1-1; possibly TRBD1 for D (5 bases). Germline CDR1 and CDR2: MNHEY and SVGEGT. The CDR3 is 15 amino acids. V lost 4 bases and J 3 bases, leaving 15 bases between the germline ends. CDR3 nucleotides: TGTGCCAGCAGTTTTCAGGGCAGGATGGACACTGAAGCTTTCTTT. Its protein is CASSFQGRMDTEAFF.

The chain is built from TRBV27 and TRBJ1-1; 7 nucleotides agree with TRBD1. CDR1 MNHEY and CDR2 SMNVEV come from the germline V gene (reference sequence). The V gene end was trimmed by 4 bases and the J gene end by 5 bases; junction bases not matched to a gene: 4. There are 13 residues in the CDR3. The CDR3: CASSYHRGTEAFF. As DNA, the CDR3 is TGTGCCAGCAGTTACCACAGGGGAACTGAAGCTTTCTTT.

CDR3 DNA: TGCGCCAGCAGCTTGGGCGGACAGGGTGGCCAGCCCCAGCATTTT. Its protein is CASSLGGQGGQPQHF. The rearrangement uses TRBV5-1 and TRBJ1-5; 8 bases are shared with TRBD1. The CDR3 length is 15 residues. The V segment lost 0 bases and the J segment 7 bases; nucleotides outside the gene matches: 6. Per the germline V gene, CDR1 is SGHRS and CDR2 is YFSETQ.

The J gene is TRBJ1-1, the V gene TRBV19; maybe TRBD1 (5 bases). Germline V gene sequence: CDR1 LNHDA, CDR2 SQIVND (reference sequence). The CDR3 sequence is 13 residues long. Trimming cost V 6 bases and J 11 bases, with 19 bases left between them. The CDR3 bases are TGTGCCAGTAGGAGGGGTTATGAATCGGGTGCTTTCTTT. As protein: CASRRGYESGAFF.

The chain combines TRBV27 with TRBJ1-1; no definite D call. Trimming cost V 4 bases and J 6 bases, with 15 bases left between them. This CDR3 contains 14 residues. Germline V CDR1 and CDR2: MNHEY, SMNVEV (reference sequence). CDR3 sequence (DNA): TGTGCCAGCAGTTCCCTCTCTAGAAGGTCTGAAGCTTTCTTT. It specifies CASSSLSRRSEAFF.

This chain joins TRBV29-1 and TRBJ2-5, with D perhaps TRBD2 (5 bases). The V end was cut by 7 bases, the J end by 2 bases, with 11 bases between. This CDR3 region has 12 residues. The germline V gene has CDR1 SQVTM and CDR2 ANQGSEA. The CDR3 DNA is TGCAGCGCGGCCCGGGGTCAAGAGACCCAGTACTTC. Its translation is CSAARGQETQYF.

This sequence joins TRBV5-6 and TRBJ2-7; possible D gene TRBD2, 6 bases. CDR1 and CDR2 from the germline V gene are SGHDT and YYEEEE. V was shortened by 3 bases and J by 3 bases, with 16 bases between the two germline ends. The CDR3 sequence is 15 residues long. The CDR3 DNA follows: TGTGCCAGCAGCTCCCCGGAGGGGTCGTACTACGAGCAGTACTTC. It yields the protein CASSSPEGSYYEQYF.

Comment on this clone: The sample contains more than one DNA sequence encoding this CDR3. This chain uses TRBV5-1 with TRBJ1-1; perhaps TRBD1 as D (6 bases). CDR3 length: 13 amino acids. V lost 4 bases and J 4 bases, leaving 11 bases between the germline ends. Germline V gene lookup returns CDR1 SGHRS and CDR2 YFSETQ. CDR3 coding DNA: TGCGCCAGCAGCCTGCAAGGGGGCACTGAAGCTTTCTTT. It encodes CASSLQGGTEAFF.